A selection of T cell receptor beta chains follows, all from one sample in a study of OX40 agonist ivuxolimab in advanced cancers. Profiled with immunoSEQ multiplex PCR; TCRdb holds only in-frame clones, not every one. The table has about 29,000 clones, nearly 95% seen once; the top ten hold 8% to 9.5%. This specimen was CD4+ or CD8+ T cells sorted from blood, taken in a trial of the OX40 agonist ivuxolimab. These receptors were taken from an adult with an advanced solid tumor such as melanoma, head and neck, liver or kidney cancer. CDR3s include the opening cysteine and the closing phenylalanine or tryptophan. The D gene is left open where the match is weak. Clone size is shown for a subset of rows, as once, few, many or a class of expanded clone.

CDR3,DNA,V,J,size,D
CASSQGGPANTEAFF,TGCGCCAGCAGCCAGGGGGGACCGGCGAACACTGAAGCTTTCTTT,TRBV4-1,TRBJ1-1,large,.
CASSIQGVGNYGYTF,TGTGCCAGCAGTATACAGGGGGTGGGTAACTATGGCTACACCTTC,TRBV27,TRBJ1-2,.,TRBD1
CASSLVPGANTEAFF,TGTGCCAGCAGCTTAGTCCCAGGGGCCAACACTGAAGCTTTCTTT,TRBV11-2,TRBJ1-1,.,.
CASSLESGGSYEQYF,TGTGCCAGCAGCTTAGAGTCAGGGGGTTCCTACGAGCAGTACTTC,TRBV7-3,TRBJ2-7,.,TRBD1
CASSFPLYGQGKNNSPLHF,TGTGCCAGCAGCTTCCCCCTATACGGACAGGGAAAAAATAATTCACCCCTCCACTTT,TRBV7-2,TRBJ1-6,once,TRBD1
CASSFGGSYNEQFF,TGCGCCAGCAGCTTCGGGGGCTCCTACAATGAGCAGTTCTTC,TRBV5-1,TRBJ2-1,.,.
CASSFGQFEAFF,TGTGCCAGCAGCTTTGGCCAGTTTGAAGCTTTCTTT,TRBV7-9,TRBJ1-1,.,.
CASSVGGRNSPLHF,TGTGCCAGCAGCGTAGGTGGGAGGAATTCACCCCTCCACTTT,TRBV9,TRBJ1-6,few,.
CASSQARGNQPQHF,TGCGCCAGCAGCCAAGCTAGGGGCAATCAGCCCCAGCATTTT,TRBV4-1,TRBJ1-5,.,.
CASSPRPGTAGAGYEQYF,TGTGCCAGCAGCCCTCGCCCCGGGACGGCGGGAGCGGGCTACGAGCAGTACTTC,TRBV11-2,TRBJ2-7,.,TRBD2
CATSRESTGEQYF,TGTGCCACCAGCAGAGAGAGCACGGGGGAGCAGTACTTC,TRBV15,TRBJ2-7,.,.
CASSPLGTSGESDTQYF,TGTGCCAGCAGCCCCCTTGGGACTAGCGGGGAATCGGATACGCAGTATTTT,TRBV4-2,TRBJ2-3,.,TRBD2
CASAPGQNSYEQYF,TGTGCTAGTGCCCCAGGACAGAACTCCTACGAGCAGTACTTC,TRBV12-5,TRBJ2-7,.,.
CASSQDLAGQSSYEQYF,TGCGCCAGCAGCCAAGATCTTGCGGGACAGAGCTCCTACGAGCAGTACTTC,TRBV4-1,TRBJ2-7,.,.
CASSLAARGTYEQYF,TGTGCCAGCAGCTTAGCTGCGCGGGGGACCTACGAGCAGTACTTC,TRBV11-2,TRBJ2-7,.,TRBD2
CASSPPVYNEQFF,TGTGCCAGCAGCCCACCGGTCTACAATGAGCAGTTCTTC,TRBV7-9,TRBJ2-1,.,.
CASSSLTGESGYTF,TGTGCCAGCAGCTCCTTGACAGGGGAGAGTGGCTACACCTTC,TRBV7-6,TRBJ1-2,.,TRBD1
CASSTTRGRNEKLFF,TGTGCCAGTAGTACGACGCGGGGGCGTAATGAAAAACTGTTTTTT,TRBV19,TRBJ1-4,.,.
CATSAGTGYEQYF,TGTGCCACCAGCGCCGGGACCGGCTACGAGCAGTACTTC,TRBV15,TRBJ2-7,.,.
CASSLDPNGVEAFF,TGTGCCAGCAGCTTAGACCCCAATGGGGTTGAAGCTTTCTTT,TRBV7-6,TRBJ1-1,.,.
CATSRADIMNTEAFF,TGTGCCACCAGCAGAGCAGACATCATGAACACTGAAGCTTTCTTT,TRBV15,TRBJ1-1,.,.